This T cell receptor beta chain derives from a study of blood T cell repertoires in COVID-19. Study-wide background: Specimens from acute and convalescent COVID-19 originated in the United States, Italy and Spain. T cells, B-cell-depleted T cells, or PBMCs supplied cDNA or gDNA.

V shed 4 bases and J 7 bases; nucleotides not matched to a gene: 9. This CDR3 has 15 residues. Germline values: CDR1 KGHDR, CDR2 SFDVKD. Authors' processing steps: Quantification of nucleated cells was approximated via reference gene primer amplification. Clones were sequenced by immunoSEQ multiplex PCR, and TCRdb holds only the in-frame ones, with some missing. V and J calls and clone size come straight from that table; D and trimming were deduced from the DNA. The sample contains around 190,000 clones, roughly 86% of which appear only once. This sequence originates from a man aged 18 to 30 with active or convalescent COVID-19. The chain has TRBV24-1 and TRBJ1-5, with 7 bases matching TRBD1. Sequencing used peripheral blood. Written as DNA, the CDR3 is TGTGCCACCAGTGACGAGACAGGGAATAAACAGCCCCAGCATTTT. This sequence encodes CATSDETGNKQPQHF.